This T cell receptor beta chain stems from a study of T cells in Graves' hyperthyroidism and ophthalmopathy. RNA transcripts gave rise to amplified TCR beta CDR3 regions. Researchers ran a first-round RT-PCR on the TCR CDR3 using the HTBI primer set. One entry per CDR3 protein results from TCRdb running MiXCR on the multiplex PCR reads. The sample lists about 570,000 distinct CDR3 sequences; around 45% were seen once. CDR1 ENHRY and CDR2 SYGVKD come from the germline V gene. This CDR3 is 14 amino acids long. Germline trimming cut 8 bases from V and 1 base from J; bases unmatched to any gene: 6. The sequenced sample consisted of peripheral blood or thyroid tissue (not recorded which). The V call is TRBV10-3, the J call TRBJ1-2, with 8 nucleotides matching TRBD1. This TCR was sampled from an adult woman with Graves' disease, either hyperthyroidism or ophthalmopathy (not recorded which). The CDR3 DNA is TGTGCCATCCCGGACAGGGCCAATAACTATGGCTACACCTTC. Protein: CAIPDRANNYGYTF.